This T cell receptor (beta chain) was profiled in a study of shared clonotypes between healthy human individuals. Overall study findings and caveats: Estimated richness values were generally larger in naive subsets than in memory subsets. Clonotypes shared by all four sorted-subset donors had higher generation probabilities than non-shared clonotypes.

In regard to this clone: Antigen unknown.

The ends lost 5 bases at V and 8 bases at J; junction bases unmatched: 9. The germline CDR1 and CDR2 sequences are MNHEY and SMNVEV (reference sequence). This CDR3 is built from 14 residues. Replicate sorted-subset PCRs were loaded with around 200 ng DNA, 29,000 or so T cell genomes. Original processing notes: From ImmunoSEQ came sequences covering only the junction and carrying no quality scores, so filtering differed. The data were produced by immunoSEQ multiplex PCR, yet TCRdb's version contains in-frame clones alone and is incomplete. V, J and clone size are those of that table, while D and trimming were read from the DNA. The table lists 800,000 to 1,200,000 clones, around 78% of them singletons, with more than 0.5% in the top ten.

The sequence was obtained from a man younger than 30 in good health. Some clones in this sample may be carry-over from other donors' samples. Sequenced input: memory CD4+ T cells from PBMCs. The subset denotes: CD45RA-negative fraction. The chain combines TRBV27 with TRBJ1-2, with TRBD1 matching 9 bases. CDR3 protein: CASSRPGTGYGYTF. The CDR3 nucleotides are TGTGCCAGCAGTCGTCCCGGGACAGGGTACGGCTACACCTTC.